This TCR beta chain emerged from a study of radiotherapy plus CTLA-4 blockade in lung cancer. About the study: Objective responses arose in approximately 17% of patients, and over 25% experienced disease control. Study-level results: Early shifts in blood T cell clones, with interferon-beta, reportedly predicted response best. Peripheral blood showed expansion of tumor-derived TCR clones after radiotherapy and ipilimumab.

Regarding this clone: Its antigen is unidentified.

Participants had chemo-refractory metastatic non-small-cell lung cancer and were treated with focal radiation plus ipilimumab CTLA-4 blockade. Assay used: immunoSEQ multiplex PCR; TCRdb lists only in-frame clones, some missing. The sample lists some 64,000 clones; 65% to 85% were seen once. The CDR3 is made up of 14 amino acids. Germline CDR1 and CDR2: LNHNV and YYDKDF (reference sequence). V lost 5 bases to trimming and J lost 7 bases, with 17 bases between them. This receptor was taken from a human donor with non-small cell lung cancer whose response to radiotherapy plus ipilimumab could not be evaluated. Some clones in this sample may be carry-over from other donors' samples. The sample consisted of peripheral blood, taken from a patient treated with radiotherapy plus ipilimumab. This chain joins TRBV15 and TRBJ1-2, with D possibly TRBD1 on 6 matching bases. The DNA for the CDR3 is TGTGCCACCAGCGGACCGAGACAGGTTTCTGGCTACACCTTC. Translation gives CATSGPRQVSGYTF.